This T cell receptor (beta chain) was profiled in a study of radiotherapy plus CTLA-4 blockade in lung cancer (dated by TCRdb to the late 2010s). Broadly, across the study: Among the enrolled patients, roughly 19% had an objective response, and 31% reached disease control.

In this study, focal radiation therapy paired with CTLA-4 blockade (ipilimumab) was tested in patients who had chemo-refractory metastatic non-small-cell lung cancer. The V and J ends are trimmed by 5 bases and 2 bases, leaving 16 bases between them. CDR1 and CDR2 are drawn from the germline V gene: SGHTA, FQGNSA. The CDR3, cysteine through phenylalanine, is 16 amino acids long. Kept here is only the CDR3 DNA, which spans 48 bases and is read in frame from base 1. General findings and caveats noted by the study authors: Increased serum interferon-beta after radiation, together with early dynamic changes in blood T cell clones, were reported to be the strongest predictors of response. TCR clones derived from tumors expanded in peripheral blood after treatment with radiotherapy and ipilimumab.

Notes on this clone: The antigen it binds to is not known. No base-level quality is on record; no much larger clone is a single base apart.

The library was built by means of the immunoSEQ multiplex PCR assay. TCRdb took this table from immuneACCESS and kept in-frame rearrangements with V and J called. Such tables lack part of the clones; where checked against another copy, unresolved V genes explain under half of the gap, and the rest is unexplained. This sample lists some 110,000 clones; approximately 84% were detected once. The ten largest clones capture about 5% of the sample. The TCR was taken from a human donor with non-small cell lung cancer who had a partial response to radiotherapy plus ipilimumab. The V gene is TRBV7-2 and the J gene is TRBJ1-3; the D gene identity is not certain. The material sequenced was peripheral blood, taken from a patient treated with radiotherapy plus ipilimumab. Read as DNA, the sequence is TGTGCCAGCAGCCTCCGGTCGGTGAGAACTGGAAACACCATATATTTT. This gives the protein CASSLRSVRTGNTIYF.